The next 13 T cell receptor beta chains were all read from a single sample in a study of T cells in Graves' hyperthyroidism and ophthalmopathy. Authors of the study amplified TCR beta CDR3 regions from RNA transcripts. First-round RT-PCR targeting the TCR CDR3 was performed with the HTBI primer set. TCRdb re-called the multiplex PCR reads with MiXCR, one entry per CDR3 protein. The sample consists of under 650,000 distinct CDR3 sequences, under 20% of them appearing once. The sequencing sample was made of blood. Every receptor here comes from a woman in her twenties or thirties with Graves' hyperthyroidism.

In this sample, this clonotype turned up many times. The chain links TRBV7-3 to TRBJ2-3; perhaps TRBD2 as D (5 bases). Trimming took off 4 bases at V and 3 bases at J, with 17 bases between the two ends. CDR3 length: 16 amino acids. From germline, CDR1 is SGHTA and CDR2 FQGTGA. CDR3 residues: CASSSGVMGATDTQYF. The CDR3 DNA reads TGTGCCAGCAGCTCCGGGGTTATGGGAGCGACAGATACGCAGTATTTT.

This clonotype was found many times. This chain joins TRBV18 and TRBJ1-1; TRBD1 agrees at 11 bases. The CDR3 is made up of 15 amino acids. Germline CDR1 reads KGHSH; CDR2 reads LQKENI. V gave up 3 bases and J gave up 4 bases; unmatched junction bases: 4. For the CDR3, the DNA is TGTGCCAGCTCACCGGCCGGGACAGGGGGCACTGAAGCTTTCTTT. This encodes CASSPAGTGGTEAFF.

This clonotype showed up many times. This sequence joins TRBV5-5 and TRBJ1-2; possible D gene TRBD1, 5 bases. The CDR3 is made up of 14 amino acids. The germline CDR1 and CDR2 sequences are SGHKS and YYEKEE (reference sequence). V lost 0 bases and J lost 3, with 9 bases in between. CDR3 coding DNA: TGTGCCAGCAGCTTGGACAGGACCTACTATGGCTACACCTTC. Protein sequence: CASSLDRTYYGYTF.

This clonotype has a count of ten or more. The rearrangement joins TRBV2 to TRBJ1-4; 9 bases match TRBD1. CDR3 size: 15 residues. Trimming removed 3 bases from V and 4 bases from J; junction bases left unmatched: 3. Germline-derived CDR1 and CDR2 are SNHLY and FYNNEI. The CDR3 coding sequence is TGTGCCAGCAGTGAGGGACAGGGTTTTAATGAAAAACTGTTTTTT. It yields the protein CASSEGQGFNEKLFF.

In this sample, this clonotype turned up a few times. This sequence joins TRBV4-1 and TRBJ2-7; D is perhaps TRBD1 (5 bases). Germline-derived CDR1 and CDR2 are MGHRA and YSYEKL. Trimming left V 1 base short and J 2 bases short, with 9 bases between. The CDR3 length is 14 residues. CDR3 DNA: TGCGCCAGCAGCCAAGTCGGCAGGGCCTACGAGCAGTACTTC. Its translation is CASSQVGRAYEQYF.

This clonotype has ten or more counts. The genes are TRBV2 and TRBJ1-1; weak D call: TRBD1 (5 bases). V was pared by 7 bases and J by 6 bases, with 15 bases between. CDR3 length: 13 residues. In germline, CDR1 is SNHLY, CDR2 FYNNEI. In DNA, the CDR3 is TGTGCCAGCAACCCCAGGGCTGAGGCTGAAGCTTTCTTT. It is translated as CASNPRAEAEAFF.

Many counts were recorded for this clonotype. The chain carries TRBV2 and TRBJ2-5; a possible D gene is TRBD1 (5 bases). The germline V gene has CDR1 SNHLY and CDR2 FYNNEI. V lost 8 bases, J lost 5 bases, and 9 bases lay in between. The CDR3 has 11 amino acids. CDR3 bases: TGTGCCAGCCAAGGGGCTGAGACCCAGTACTTC. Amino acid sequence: CASQGAETQYF. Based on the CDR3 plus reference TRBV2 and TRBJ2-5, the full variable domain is EPEVTQTPSHQVTQMGQEVILRCVPISNHLYFYWYRQILGQKVEFLVSFYNNEISEKSEIFDDQFSVERPDGSNFTLKIRSTKLEDSAMYFCASQGAETQYFGPGTRLLVL.

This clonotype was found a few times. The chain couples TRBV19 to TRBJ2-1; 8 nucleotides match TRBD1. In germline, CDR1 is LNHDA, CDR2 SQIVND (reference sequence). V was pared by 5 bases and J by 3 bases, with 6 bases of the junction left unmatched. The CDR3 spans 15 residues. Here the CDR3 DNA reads TGTGCCAGTAGTCAAGCCGGGACAGGCTACAATGAGCAGTTCTTC. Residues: CASSQAGTGYNEQFF.

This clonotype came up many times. CDR3 in DNA: TGCGCCAGCAGTACCGGGACAGGGGGAGACGCAGATACGCAGTATTTT. Translating gives CASSTGTGGDADTQYF. The V and J genes are TRBV5-1 and TRBJ2-3; the match to TRBD1 covers 11 bases. Germline trimming cut 5 bases from V and 4 bases from J; bases unmatched to any gene: 9. This CDR3 contains 16 residues. Germline CDR1 is SGHRS and CDR2 is YFSETQ.

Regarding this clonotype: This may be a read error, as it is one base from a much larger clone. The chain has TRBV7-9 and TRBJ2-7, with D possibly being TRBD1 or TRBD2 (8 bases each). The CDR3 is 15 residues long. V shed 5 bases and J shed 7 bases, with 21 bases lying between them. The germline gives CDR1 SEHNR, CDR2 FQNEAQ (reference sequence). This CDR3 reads CASSPGGGRINEQYF. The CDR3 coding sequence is TGTGCCAGCAGCCCAGGGGGCGGGAGGATTAATGAGCAGTACTTC.

The CDR3 loop reads CASSVVVGGANTGELFF. The CDR3 DNA is TGTGCCAGCAGCGTAGTGGTGGGCGGAGCGAACACCGGGGAGCTGTTTTTT. The chain couples TRBV9 to TRBJ2-2; D is undetermined. Trimming left V 0 bases short and J 0 bases short, with 12 bases between. The germline gives CDR1 SGDLS, CDR2 YYNGEE. This CDR3 is built from 17 residues. Drawing the rest from reference TRBV9 and TRBJ2-2, the complete variable domain is DSGVTQTPKHLITATGQRVTLRCSPRSGDLSVYWYQQSLDQGLQFLIQYYNGEERAKGNILERFSAQQFPDLHSELNLSSLELGDSALYFCASSVVVGGANTGELFFGEGSRLTVL.

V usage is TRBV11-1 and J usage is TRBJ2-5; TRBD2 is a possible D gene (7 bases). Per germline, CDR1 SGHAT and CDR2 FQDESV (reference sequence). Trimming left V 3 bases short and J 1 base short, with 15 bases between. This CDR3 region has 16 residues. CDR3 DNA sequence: TGTGCCAGCAGCTTGCGGGGGCACCTTGTCCAAGAGACCCAGTACTTC. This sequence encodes CASSLRGHLVQETQYF.

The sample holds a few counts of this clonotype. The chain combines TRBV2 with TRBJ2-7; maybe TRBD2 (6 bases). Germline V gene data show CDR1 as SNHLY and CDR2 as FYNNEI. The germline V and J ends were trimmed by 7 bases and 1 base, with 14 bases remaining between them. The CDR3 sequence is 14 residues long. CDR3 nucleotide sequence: TGTGCCAGCAAGGCCCGGGAGAGTTCCTACGAGCAGTACTTC. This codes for CASKARESSYEQYF. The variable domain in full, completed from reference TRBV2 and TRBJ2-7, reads EPEVTQTPSHQVTQMGQEVILRCVPISNHLYFYWYRQILGQKVEFLVSFYNNEISEKSEIFDDQFSVERPDGSNFTLKIRSTKLEDSAMYFCASKARESSYEQYFGPGTRLTVT.